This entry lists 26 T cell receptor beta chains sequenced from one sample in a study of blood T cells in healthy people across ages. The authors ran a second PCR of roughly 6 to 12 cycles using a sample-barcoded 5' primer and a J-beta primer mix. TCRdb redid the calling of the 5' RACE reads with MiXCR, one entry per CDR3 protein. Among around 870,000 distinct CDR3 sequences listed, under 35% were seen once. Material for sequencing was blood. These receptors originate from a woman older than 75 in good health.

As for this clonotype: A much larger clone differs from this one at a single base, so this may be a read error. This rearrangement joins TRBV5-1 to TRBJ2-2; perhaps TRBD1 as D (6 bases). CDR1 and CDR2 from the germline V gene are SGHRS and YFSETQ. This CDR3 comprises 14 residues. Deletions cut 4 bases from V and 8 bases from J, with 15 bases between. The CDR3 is CASSRRGQNGELFF. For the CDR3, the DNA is TGCGCCAGCAGCCGCAGGGGTCAGAATGGGGAGCTGTTTTTT.

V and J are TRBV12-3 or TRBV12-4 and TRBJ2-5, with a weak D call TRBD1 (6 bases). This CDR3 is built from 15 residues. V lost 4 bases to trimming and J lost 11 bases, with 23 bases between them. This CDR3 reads CASSWSSGARNEQYF. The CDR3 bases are TGTGCCAGCAGTTGGTCTTCAGGGGCTAGGAATGAGCAGTACTTC.

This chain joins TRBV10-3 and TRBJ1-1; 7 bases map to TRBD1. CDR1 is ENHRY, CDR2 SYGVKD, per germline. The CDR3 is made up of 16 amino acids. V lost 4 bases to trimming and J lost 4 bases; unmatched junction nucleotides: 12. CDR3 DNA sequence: TGTGCCATCAGTGGGGTGGGACAGAGGAAGGGCACTGAAGCTTTCTTT. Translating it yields CAISGVGQRKGTEAFF.

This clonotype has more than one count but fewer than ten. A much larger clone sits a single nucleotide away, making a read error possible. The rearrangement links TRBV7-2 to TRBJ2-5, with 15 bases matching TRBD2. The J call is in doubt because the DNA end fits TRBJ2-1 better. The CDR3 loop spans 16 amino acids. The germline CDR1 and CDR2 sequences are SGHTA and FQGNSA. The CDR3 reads CASSQGLAGGQETQFF. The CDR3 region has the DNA TGTGCCAGCAGTCAAGGACTAGCGGGGGGGCAAGAGACCCAGTTCTTC.

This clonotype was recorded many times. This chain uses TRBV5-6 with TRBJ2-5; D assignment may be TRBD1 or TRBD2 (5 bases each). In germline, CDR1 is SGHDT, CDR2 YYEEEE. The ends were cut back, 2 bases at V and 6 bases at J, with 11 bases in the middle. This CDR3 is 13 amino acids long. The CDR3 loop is CASSFSGAKTQYF. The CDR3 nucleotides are TGTGCCAGCAGCTTCTCCGGGGCGAAGACCCAGTACTTC.

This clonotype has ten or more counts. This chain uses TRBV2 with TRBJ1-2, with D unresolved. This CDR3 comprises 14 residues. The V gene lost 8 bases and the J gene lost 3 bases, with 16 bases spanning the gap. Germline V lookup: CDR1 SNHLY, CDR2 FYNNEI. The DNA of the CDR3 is TGTGCCAGCCTCGAAATCAGAGATTACTATGGCTACACCTTC. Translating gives CASLEIRDYYGYTF.

This CDR3 is CASSFTGQALPEAFF. CDR3 in DNA: TGCGCCAGCAGCTTCACGGGACAGGCCTTGCCTGAAGCTTTCTTT. The chain combines TRBV5-1 with TRBJ1-1; 8 nucleotides match TRBD1. The CDR3 has 15 residues. J lost 6 bases, V lost 2 bases, and 9 bases had no gene match. CDR1 and CDR2 (germline): SGHRS, YFSETQ.

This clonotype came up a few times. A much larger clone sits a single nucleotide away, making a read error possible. The CDR3 here is CAISDPDRVNEQYF. The CDR3 DNA sequence: TGTGCCATCAGTGACCCGGACAGGGTCAATGAGCAGTACTTC. This chain joins TRBV10-3 and TRBJ2-7; 8 bases agree with TRBD1. V lost 3 bases to trimming and J lost 7 bases; unmatched junction nucleotides: 8. Germline V gene sequence: CDR1 ENHRY, CDR2 SYGVKD. This CDR3 has 14 amino acids.

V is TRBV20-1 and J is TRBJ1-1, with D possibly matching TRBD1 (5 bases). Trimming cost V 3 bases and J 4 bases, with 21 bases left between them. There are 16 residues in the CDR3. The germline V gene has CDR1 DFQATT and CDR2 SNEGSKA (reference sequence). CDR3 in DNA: TGCAGTGCTAGGGGACGAGGAGCTCGACGCGGCACTGAAGCTTTCTTT. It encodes CSARGRGARRGTEAFF.

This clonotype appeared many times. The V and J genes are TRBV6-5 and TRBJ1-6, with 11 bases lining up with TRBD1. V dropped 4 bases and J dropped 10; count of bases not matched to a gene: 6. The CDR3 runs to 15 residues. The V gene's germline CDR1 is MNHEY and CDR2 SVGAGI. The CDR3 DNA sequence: TGTGCCAGCAGTTCCCTCCGGGACAGGGGGTCACCCCTCCACTTT. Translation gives CASSSLRDRGSPLHF.

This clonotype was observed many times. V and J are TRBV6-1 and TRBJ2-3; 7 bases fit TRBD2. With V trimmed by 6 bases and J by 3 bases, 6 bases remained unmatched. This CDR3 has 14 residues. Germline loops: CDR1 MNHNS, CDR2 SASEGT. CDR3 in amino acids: CASRAGVGTDTQYF. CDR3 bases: TGTGCCAGCAGGGCGGGGGTTGGAACAGATACGCAGTATTTT.

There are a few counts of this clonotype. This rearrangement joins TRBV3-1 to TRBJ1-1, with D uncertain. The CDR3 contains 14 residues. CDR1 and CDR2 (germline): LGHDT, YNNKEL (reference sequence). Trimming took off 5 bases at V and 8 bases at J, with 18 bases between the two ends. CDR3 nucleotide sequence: TGTGCCAGCAGCTTGGACGTCGGGATCACAGAAGCTTTCTTT. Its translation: CASSLDVGITEAFF. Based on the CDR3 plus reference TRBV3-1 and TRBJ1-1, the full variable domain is DTAVSQTPKYLVTQMGNDKSIKCEQNLGHDTMYWYKQDSKKFLKIMFSYNNKELIINETVPNRFSPKSPDKAHLNLHINSLELGDSAVYFCASSLDVGITEAFFGQGTRLTVV.

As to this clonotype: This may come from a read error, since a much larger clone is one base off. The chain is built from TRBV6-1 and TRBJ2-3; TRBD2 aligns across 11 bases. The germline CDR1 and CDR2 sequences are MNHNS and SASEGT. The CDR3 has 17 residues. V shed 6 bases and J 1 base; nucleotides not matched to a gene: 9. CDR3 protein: CASSSRTSGWGTDTQYF. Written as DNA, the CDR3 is TGTGCCAGCAGCTCCCGGACTAGCGGGTGGGGCACAGATACGCAGTATTTT.

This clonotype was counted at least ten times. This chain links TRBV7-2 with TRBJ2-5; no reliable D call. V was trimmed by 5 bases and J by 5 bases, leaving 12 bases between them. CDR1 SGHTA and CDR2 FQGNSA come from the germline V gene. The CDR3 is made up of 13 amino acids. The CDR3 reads CASSHARYETQYF. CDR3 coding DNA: TGTGCCAGCAGCCATGCGCGCTATGAGACCCAGTACTTC.

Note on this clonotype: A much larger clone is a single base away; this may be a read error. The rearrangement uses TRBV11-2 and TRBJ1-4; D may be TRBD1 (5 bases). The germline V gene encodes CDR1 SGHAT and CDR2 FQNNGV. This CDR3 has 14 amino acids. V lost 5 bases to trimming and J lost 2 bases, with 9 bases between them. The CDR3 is CASSVRGTNEKLFF. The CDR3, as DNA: TGTGCCAGCAGCGTTCGGGGGACTAATGAAAAACTGTTTTTT.

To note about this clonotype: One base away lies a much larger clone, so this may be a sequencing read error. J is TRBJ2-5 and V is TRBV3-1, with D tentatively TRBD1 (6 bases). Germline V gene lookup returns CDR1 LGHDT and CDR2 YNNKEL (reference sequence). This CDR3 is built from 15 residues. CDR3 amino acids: CASSPTRTAQEAQYF. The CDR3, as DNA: TGTGCCAGCAGCCCAACACGGACAGCACAAGAGGCCCAGTACTTC.

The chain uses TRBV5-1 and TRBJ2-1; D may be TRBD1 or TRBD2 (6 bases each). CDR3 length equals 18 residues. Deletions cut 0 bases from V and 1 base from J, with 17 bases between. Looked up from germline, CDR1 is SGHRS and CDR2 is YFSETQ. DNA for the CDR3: TGCGCCAGCAGCTTGGGAGGTTGGGGGGCTGGGTCCTACAATGAGCAGTTCTTC. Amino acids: CASSLGGWGAGSYNEQFF.

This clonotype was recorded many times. CDR3 amino acids: CASNGDPHTDTQYF. The CDR3 coding sequence is TGTGCCAGCAACGGGGACCCCCACACAGATACGCAGTATTTT. The V call is TRBV7-2, the J call TRBJ2-3, with D tentatively TRBD1 or TRBD2 (5 bases each). Germline CDR1 and CDR2: SGHTA and FQGNSA. V was cut by 7 bases and J by 2 bases, with 13 bases left in between. This CDR3 comprises 14 residues.

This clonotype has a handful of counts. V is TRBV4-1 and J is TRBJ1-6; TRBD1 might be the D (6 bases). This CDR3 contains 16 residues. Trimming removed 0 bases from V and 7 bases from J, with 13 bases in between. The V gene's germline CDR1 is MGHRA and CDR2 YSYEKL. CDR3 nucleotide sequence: TGCGCCAGCAGCCAAGAGCGGACAGCTTCAAATTCACCCCTCCACTTT. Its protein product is CASSQERTASNSPLHF.

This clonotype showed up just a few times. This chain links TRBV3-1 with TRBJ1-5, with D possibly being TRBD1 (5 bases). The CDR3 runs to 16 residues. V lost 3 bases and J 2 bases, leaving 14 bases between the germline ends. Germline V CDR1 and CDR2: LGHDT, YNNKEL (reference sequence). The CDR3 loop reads CASSHGDHSGNQPQHF. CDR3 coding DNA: TGTGCCAGCAGCCACGGGGACCACTCTGGCAATCAGCCCCAGCATTTT.

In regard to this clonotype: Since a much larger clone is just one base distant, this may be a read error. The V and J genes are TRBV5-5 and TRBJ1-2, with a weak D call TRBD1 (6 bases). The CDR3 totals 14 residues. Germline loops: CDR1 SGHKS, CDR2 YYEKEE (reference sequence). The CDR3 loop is CASSSARGLYGHTF. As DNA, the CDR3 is TGTGCCAGCAGCTCGGCGCGGGGGCTCTATGGCCACACCTTC.

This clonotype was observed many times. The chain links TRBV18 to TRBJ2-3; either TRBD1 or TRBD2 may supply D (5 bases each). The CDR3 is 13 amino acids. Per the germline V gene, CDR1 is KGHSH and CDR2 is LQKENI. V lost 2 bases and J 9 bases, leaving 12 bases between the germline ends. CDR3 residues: CASSPSQGDTQYF. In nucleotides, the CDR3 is TGTGCCAGCTCACCATCACAAGGGGACACGCAGTATTTT.

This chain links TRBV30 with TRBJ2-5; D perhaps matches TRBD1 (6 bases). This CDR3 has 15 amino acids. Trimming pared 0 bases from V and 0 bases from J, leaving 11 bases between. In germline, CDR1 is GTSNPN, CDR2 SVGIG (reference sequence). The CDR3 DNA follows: TGTGCCTGGAGTGTATGGGGGCGGGACCAAGAGACCCAGTACTTC. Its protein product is CAWSVWGRDQETQYF.

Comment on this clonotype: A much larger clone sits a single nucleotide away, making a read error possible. The CDR3 bases are TGTGCCAGCAGCTTGGGGGCGCTAGCTCTGGGTGTGTTCTTC. Translation: CASSLGALALGVFF. The V call is TRBV5-6, the J call TRBJ2-1, with D perhaps TRBD2 (5 bases). Deletions cut 0 bases from V and 15 bases from J, with 19 bases between. Germline lookup yields CDR1 SGHDT and CDR2 YYEEEE. The CDR3 totals 14 residues.

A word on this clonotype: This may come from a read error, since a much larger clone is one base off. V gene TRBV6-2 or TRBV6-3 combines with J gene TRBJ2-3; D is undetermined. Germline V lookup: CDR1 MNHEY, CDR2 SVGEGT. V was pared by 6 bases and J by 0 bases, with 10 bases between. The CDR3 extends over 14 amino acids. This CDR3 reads CASRYLTSTDTQYF. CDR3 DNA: TGTGCCAGCAGGTACCTCACTAGCACAGATACGCAGTATTTT.

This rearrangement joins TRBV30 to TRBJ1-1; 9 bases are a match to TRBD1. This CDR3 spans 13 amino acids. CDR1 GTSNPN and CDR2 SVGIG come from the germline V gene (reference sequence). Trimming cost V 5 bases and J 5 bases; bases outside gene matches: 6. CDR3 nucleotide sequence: TGTGCCTGGTGGACAGGGGCAAGGACTGAAGCTTTCTTT. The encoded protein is CAWWTGARTEAFF.